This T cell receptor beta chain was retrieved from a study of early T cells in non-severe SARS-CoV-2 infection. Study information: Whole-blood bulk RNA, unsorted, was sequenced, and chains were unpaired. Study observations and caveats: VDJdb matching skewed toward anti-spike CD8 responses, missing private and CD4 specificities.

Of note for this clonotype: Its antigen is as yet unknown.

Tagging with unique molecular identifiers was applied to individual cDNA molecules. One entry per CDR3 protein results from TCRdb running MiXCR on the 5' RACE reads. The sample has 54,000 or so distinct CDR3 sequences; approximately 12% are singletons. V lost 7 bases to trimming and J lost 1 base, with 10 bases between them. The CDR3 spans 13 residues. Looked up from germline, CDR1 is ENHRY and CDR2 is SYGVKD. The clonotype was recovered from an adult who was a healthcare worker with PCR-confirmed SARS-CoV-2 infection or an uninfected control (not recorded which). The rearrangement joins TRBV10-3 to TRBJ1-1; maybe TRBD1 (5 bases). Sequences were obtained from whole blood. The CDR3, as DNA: TGTGCCATCACCGGGACTGAGAACACTGAAGCTTTCTTT. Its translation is CAITGTENTEAFF.